A selection of T cell receptor beta chains follows, all from one sample in a study of cytomegalovirus exposure and HLA in healthy donors. Repertoires were generated with immunoSEQ multiplex PCR, while TCRdb's copy carries only in-frame clones and drops some. The sample has more than 65,000 clones; roughly 79% are singletons. The sample taken for sequencing was PBMCs. The receptors originated from a woman aged 40 to 49 in good health and CMV-seropositive. Both conserved end residues are part of each CDR3. A D gene is named only where the DNA matches it firmly. Rows may omit the clone size; those that give it use once, few, many or a size class.

j_call	d_call	clone_size	v_call	cdr3_length	cdr3_aa	cdr3_nt
TRBJ1-4	NA	NA	TRBV19	11	CASIDSEKLFF	TGTGCCAGCATTGACAGTGAAAAACTGTTTTTT
TRBJ2-5	TRBD2	NA	TRBV6-1	14	CASRGPGGKETQYF	TGTGCCAGCAGGGGGCCCGGGGGGAAAGAGACCCAGTACTTC
TRBJ2-7	NA	NA	TRBV12-2	11	CASPLTSEQYF	TGTGCAAGTCCCCTTACCAGCGAGCAGTACTTC
TRBJ2-7	NA	NA	TRBV30	12	CAWSRQHYEQYF	TGTGCCTGGAGTCGACAGCACTACGAGCAGTACTTC
TRBJ1-1	NA	NA	TRBV29-1	16	CSVGEWEGMGNTEAFF	TGCAGCGTTGGGGAATGGGAGGGTATGGGGAACACTGAAGCTTTCTTT
TRBJ1-2	TRBD1	NA	TRBV29-1	12	CSAEDRDYGYTF	TGCAGCGCTGAAGACAGGGACTATGGCTACACCTTC
TRBJ2-5	TRBD2	NA	TRBV9	17	CASSVDLSGGLEETQYF	TGTGCCAGCAGCGTAGACCTCAGCGGGGGGTTAGAAGAGACCCAGTACTTC
TRBJ1-1	NA	NA	TRBV7-8	17	CASSDSPGAGVATEAFF	TGTGCCAGCAGCGATTCTCCCGGAGCAGGGGTGGCCACTGAAGCTTTCTTT
TRBJ1-2	TRBD1	NA	TRBV5-4	14	CASSPRTGDDGYTF	TGTGCCAGCAGCCCTAGGACAGGGGACGATGGCTACACCTTC
TRBJ1-4	NA	NA	TRBV19	12	CGAGERREKLFF	TGTGGGGCAGGGGAACGACGGGAAAAACTGTTTTTT
TRBJ1-4	NA	NA	TRBV6-5	14	CASSGVPTNEKLFF	TGTGCCAGCAGTGGAGTCCCAACTAATGAAAAACTGTTTTTT
TRBJ1-2	TRBD1	NA	TRBV5-6	14	CASSPGQANYGYTF	TGTGCCAGCAGCCCTGGACAGGCAAACTATGGCTACACCTTC
TRBJ1-1	NA	few	TRBV6-5	13	CASSEDMNTEAFF	TGTGCCAGCAGTGAGGACATGAACACTGAAGCTTTCTTT
TRBJ1-5	TRBD1	NA	TRBV15	16	CATSPKQGYGDQPQHF	TGTGCCACCAGCCCCAAACAGGGGTATGGTGATCAGCCCCAGCATTTT
TRBJ2-3	TRBD1	few	TRBV6-6	15	CASKDRALIADTQYF	TGTGCCAGCAAAGACAGGGCCCTGATTGCAGATACGCAGTATTTT
TRBJ1-2	NA	NA	TRBV30	15	CAWSKASGFTYGYTF	TGTGCCTGGAGTAAGGCCTCAGGGTTTACCTATGGCTACACCTTC
TRBJ2-1	TRBD2	NA	TRBV27	15	CASRLWGGDYTEQFF	TGTGCCAGCAGGCTTTGGGGGGGGGATTATACTGAGCAGTTCTTC
TRBJ1-2	TRBD1	once	TRBV28	16	CASSPHGQGAGYGYTF	TGTGCCAGCAGTCCACATGGACAGGGGGCGGGGTATGGCTACACCTTC
TRBJ1-3	NA	NA	TRBV29-1	15	CSVETGTNSGNTIYF	TGCAGCGTTGAAACCGGGACAAACTCTGGAAACACCATATATTTT
TRBJ2-5	TRBD2	NA	TRBV5-6	15	CASSPGLAYQETQYF	TGTGCCAGCAGCCCGGGACTAGCGTATCAAGAGACCCAGTACTTC
TRBJ1-2	TRBD1	NA	TRBV5-1	14	CASSSDRGLSGYTF	TGCGCCAGCAGCTCGGACAGGGGGCTTAGTGGCTACACCTTC
TRBJ1-1	NA	NA	TRBV14	14	CASSHSGRNTEAFF	TGTGCCAGCAGCCATTCCGGTCGAAACACTGAAGCTTTCTTT
TRBJ2-7	NA	NA	TRBV30	15	CAWSVAAGDSYEQYF	TGTGCCTGGAGTGTTGCCGCAGGGGATTCCTACGAGCAGTACTTC
TRBJ2-1	NA	NA	TRBV5-6	18	CASSLTGLHTTSYNEQFF	TGTGCCAGCAGCTTGACAGGGCTCCATACTACCTCCTACAATGAGCAGTTCTTC
TRBJ2-1	TRBD2	NA	TRBV9	14	CASSVGLEIAEQFF	TGTGCCAGCAGCGTGGGACTAGAGATTGCTGAGCAGTTCTTC
TRBJ1-4	TRBD1	NA	TRBV18	18	CASSPYPLGQGNQEKLFF	TGTGCCAGCTCACCATATCCTTTGGGACAGGGTAATCAGGAAAAACTGTTTTTT
TRBJ1-2	TRBD1	NA	TRBV5-5	17	CASSFGFGTGLDYGYTF	TGTGCCAGCAGCTTCGGATTCGGGACAGGGCTCGACTATGGCTACACCTTC
TRBJ2-5	NA	NA	TRBV5-1	13	CASSLGQQETQYF	TGCGCCAGCAGCTTGGGACAGCAAGAGACCCAGTACTTC
TRBJ1-1	NA	NA	TRBV6-5	15	CASSYRGRTGTEAFF	TGTGCCAGCAGTTACCGAGGCAGGACGGGAACTGAAGCTTTCTTT
TRBJ1-3	NA	NA	TRBV5-4	14	CASSSAGAGNTIYF	TGTGCCAGCAGCTCCGCTGGAGCTGGAAACACCATATATTTT
TRBJ2-1	TRBD2	NA	TRBV19	18	CASNPRGLAGVKDNEQFF	TGTGCCAGTAACCCTCGGGGACTAGCGGGAGTTAAAGACAATGAGCAGTTCTTC
TRBJ1-5	NA	NA	TRBV27	13	CASSLSLRQPQHF	TGTGCCAGCAGTTTATCTCTGCGACAGCCCCAGCATTTT
TRBJ1-3	TRBD1	NA	TRBV30	13	CACSRGPGNTIYF	TGTGCCTGTTCCAGGGGGCCCGGAAACACCATATATTTT
TRBJ1-1	NA	NA	TRBV4-1	15	CASSQVTSRNTEAFF	TGCGCCAGCAGCCAAGTGACAAGCAGGAACACTGAAGCTTTCTTT
TRBJ1-5	NA	NA	TRBV28	12	CASTSGNQPQHF	TGTGCCAGCACTTCCGGCAATCAGCCCCAGCATTTT
TRBJ1-1	NA	NA	TRBV29-1	14	CSVLLQAVNTEAFF	TGCAGCGTGCTTTTACAGGCCGTGAACACTGAAGCTTTCTTT
TRBJ1-5	NA	NA	TRBV30	14	CAWSFRTGNQPQHF	TGTGCCTGGAGTTTTAGAACAGGGAATCAGCCCCAGCATTTT
TRBJ2-2	TRBD2	NA	TRBV6-5	15	CASKGLAGEFGELFF	TGTGCCAGCAAAGGACTAGCGGGAGAATTTGGGGAGCTGTTTTTT
TRBJ1-2	TRBD1	few	TRBV2	12	CASGDRKHGYTF	TGTGCCAGCGGGGACAGGAAGCATGGCTACACCTTC
TRBJ1-5	TRBD1	NA	TRBV28	19	CASSLVLGTGGLSNQPQHF	TGTGCCAGCAGTTTAGTTTTAGGGACAGGGGGTCTAAGCAATCAGCCCCAGCATTTT
TRBJ2-3	TRBD2	NA	TRBV27	18	CASSFVSSGRFSTDTQYF	TGTGCCAGCAGTTTTGTGTCTAGCGGGAGGTTTAGCACAGATACGCAGTATTTT
TRBJ2-5	TRBD1	NA	TRBV5-1	15	CASSIPGQDVETQYF	TGCGCCAGCAGCATTCCGGGACAGGATGTGGAGACCCAGTACTTC
TRBJ2-7	TRBD1	NA	TRBV10-1	15	CASSSPDRATYEQYF	TGCGCCAGCAGCTCCCCGGACAGGGCAACCTACGAGCAGTACTTC
TRBJ2-7	TRBD1	NA	TRBV5-1	17	CASSSELGQGARYEQYF	TGCGCCAGCAGCTCGGAGCTTGGACAGGGGGCGCGGTACGAGCAGTACTTC
TRBJ1-1	NA	NA	TRBV4-2	18	CASSQWKGATFMNTEAFF	TGTGCCAGCAGCCAGTGGAAAGGGGCTACTTTTATGAACACTGAAGCTTTCTTT
TRBJ2-3	NA	NA	TRBV29-1	13	CSGQTSTADTQYF	TGCAGTGGGCAGACGTCTACAGCCGATACGCAGTATTTT
TRBJ2-5	TRBD2	NA	TRBV9	15	CASSSGTSISETQYF	TGTGCCAGCTCATCCGGGACTAGCATCTCGGAGACCCAGTACTTC
TRBJ2-3	NA	NA	TRBV5-1	14	CASSWELDTDTQYF	TGCGCCAGCAGCTGGGAACTAGACACAGATACGCAGTATTTT
TRBJ2-3	NA	NA	TRBV14	16	CASSLQKSLKTDTQYF	TGTGCCAGCAGCCTCCAAAAGAGCCTTAAAACAGATACGCAGTATTTT
TRBJ1-2	NA	NA	TRBV5-4	14	CASSFPGANYGYTF	TGTGCCAGCAGCTTTCCAGGCGCTAACTATGGCTACACCTTC
TRBJ2-7	TRBD2	NA	TRBV4-1	16	CASSHPYPGGAYEQYF	TGCGCCAGCAGCCACCCCTACCCGGGAGGAGCCTACGAGCAGTACTTC
TRBJ2-7	NA	NA	TRBV6-1	12	CASSEVQYEQYF	TGTGCCAGCAGTGAAGTTCAATACGAGCAGTACTTC
TRBJ2-7	TRBD2	NA	TRBV30	16	CAWRDPRLAFPYEQYF	TGTGCCTGGAGGGATCCGCGACTAGCTTTTCCCTACGAGCAGTACTTC
TRBJ2-6	TRBD2	NA	TRBV6-1	21	CASSEQNDSGGGSSGANVLTF	TGTGCCAGCAGTGAACAGAACGATAGCGGGGGAGGCTCGTCTGGGGCCAACGTCCTGACTTTC
TRBJ1-1	TRBD1	NA	TRBV5-1	14	CASTLPGQGTEAFF	TGCGCCAGCACCCTACCGGGACAGGGAACTGAAGCTTTCTTT
TRBJ2-7	TRBD1	NA	TRBV30	13	CAWREPPGQKQYF	TGTGCCTGGAGAGAACCCCCGGGACAGAAGCAGTACTTC
TRBJ1-1	NA	few	TRBV6-5	13	CASREMRQAEAFF	TGTGCCAGCAGGGAGATGAGACAGGCTGAAGCTTTCTTT
TRBJ2-1	TRBD1	NA	TRBV10-3	13	CAIQGQGNNEQFF	TGTGCCATCCAGGGACAGGGGAACAATGAGCAGTTCTTC
TRBJ2-1	NA	NA	TRBV5-4	15	CASSLEGTYRDEQFF	TGTGCCAGCAGCTTGGAGGGGACATACCGGGACGAGCAGTTCTTC
TRBJ2-3	NA	NA	TRBV28	14	CASRELSSTDTQYF	TGTGCCAGCAGAGAACTGTCCAGCACAGATACGCAGTATTTT